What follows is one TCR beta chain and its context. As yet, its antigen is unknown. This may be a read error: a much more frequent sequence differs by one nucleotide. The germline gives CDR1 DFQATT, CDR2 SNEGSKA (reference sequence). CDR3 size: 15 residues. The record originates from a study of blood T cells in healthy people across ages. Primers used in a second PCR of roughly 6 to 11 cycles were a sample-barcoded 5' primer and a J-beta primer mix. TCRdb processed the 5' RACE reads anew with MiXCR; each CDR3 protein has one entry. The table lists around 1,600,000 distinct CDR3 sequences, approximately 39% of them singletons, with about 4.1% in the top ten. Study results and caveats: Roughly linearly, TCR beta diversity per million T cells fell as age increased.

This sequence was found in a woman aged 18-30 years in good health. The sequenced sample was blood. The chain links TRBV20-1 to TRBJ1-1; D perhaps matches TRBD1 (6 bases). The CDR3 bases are TGCGGTGCTAGGACCGGGACACGGGAGAACACTGAAGCTTTCTTT. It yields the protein CGARTGTRENTEAFF.